Listed here are 8 T cell receptor beta chains from one sample, sequenced in a study of T cells in Graves' hyperthyroidism and ophthalmopathy. Regions amplified from RNA transcripts were the TCR beta CDR3 regions. First-round RT-PCR with HTBI primers amplified the TCR CDR3 region. TCRdb re-derived calls from the multiplex PCR reads in MiXCR, one entry per CDR3 protein. This sample has around 620,000 distinct CDR3 sequences, with around 14% found just once. Sequencing input: blood. These receptor sequences come from a woman between 18 and 30 years old with Graves' ophthalmopathy.

This clonotype was recorded at least ten times. V is TRBV12-3 or TRBV12-4 and J is TRBJ1-6, with D unclear. V was pared by 5 bases and J by 7 bases, with 6 bases between. This CDR3 comprises 12 residues. As DNA, the CDR3 is TGTGCCAGCAGTCGGTGGAATTCACCCCTCCACTTT. Translated, it gives CASSRWNSPLHF.

This sequence joins TRBV9 and TRBJ2-2, with D tentatively TRBD1 (7 bases). The germline V and J ends were trimmed by 3 bases and 0 bases, with 18 bases remaining between them. The V gene's germline CDR1 is SGDLS and CDR2 YYNGEE. The CDR3 is made up of 18 amino acids. CDR3 sequence: CASSASIARGANTGELFF. The CDR3 DNA follows: TGTGCCAGCAGCGCTTCCATTGCCAGGGGGGCGAACACCGGGGAGCTGTTTTTT.

The V call is TRBV24-1, the J call TRBJ1-1, with TRBD1 as a possible D gene (6 bases). V lost 4 bases and J 5 bases, leaving 16 bases between the germline ends. This CDR3 has 15 residues. CDR1 and CDR2 from the germline V gene are KGHDR and SFDVKD. The CDR3, as DNA: TGTGCCACCAGTGAATCAGGGGATGGAAGGACTGAAGCTTTCTTT. The encoded protein is CATSESGDGRTEAFF.

This clonotype has a count of ten or more. The V gene is TRBV11-2, the J gene TRBJ1-2, with TRBD1 identical over 10 bases. The ends lost 1 base at V and 5 bases at J; junction bases unmatched: 10. Germline CDR1 and CDR2: SGHAT and FQNNGV. The CDR3 spans 17 residues. The CDR3, as DNA: TGTGCCAGCAGCTTAGGGGTCCGACAGGGGGCGCGGTATGGCTACACCTTC. Amino acid sequence: CASSLGVRQGARYGYTF.

The chain is built from TRBV13 and TRBJ2-3, with a weak D call TRBD1 (6 bases). V lost 5 bases and J 2 bases, leaving 14 bases between the germline ends. Germline loops: CDR1 PRHDT, CDR2 FYEKMQ (reference sequence). This CDR3 has 15 residues. The CDR3 spells CASSLGQSNTDTQYF. CDR3 DNA: TGTGCCAGCAGCCTTGGACAGTCTAACACAGATACGCAGTATTTT.

This clonotype was found a few times. The J gene is TRBJ2-3, the V gene TRBV20-1; 9 bases agree with TRBD2. The CDR3 has 15 residues. In germline, CDR1 is DFQATT, CDR2 SNEGSKA (reference sequence). J was trimmed by 0 bases and V by 6 bases; bases with no gene match: 7. The CDR3 here is CSAKFTSGSTDTQYF. The CDR3 DNA reads as TGCAGTGCCAAATTTACTAGCGGGAGCACAGATACGCAGTATTTT.

This clonotype was found many times. The CDR3 reads CATTPRNSGYEQYF. CDR3 coding DNA: TGTGCCACAACGCCCAGGAATAGCGGGTACGAGCAGTACTTC. The gene calls are TRBV2 and TRBJ2-7; 7 bases align to TRBD2. V trimming: 10 bases; J trimming: 4 bases; junction bases outside the gene matches: 13. The germline V gene encodes CDR1 SNHLY and CDR2 FYNNEI. The CDR3 is made up of 14 amino acids.

This clonotype was observed many times. The V and J genes are TRBV2 and TRBJ2-2; D possibly uses TRBD1 or TRBD2 (6 bases each). The CDR3 runs to 16 residues. V dropped 4 bases and J dropped 0 bases, with 12 bases sitting between them. Germline V lookup: CDR1 SNHLY, CDR2 FYNNEI. CDR3 sequence reads: CASSGGRDANTGELFF. Here the CDR3 DNA reads TGTGCCAGCAGTGGGGGGCGGGACGCGAACACCGGGGAGCTGTTTTTT. Combining the CDR3 with reference TRBV2 and TRBJ2-2 gives the whole variable domain EPEVTQTPSHQVTQMGQEVILRCVPISNHLYFYWYRQILGQKVEFLVSFYNNEISEKSEIFDDQFSVERPDGSNFTLKIRSTKLEDSAMYFCASSGGRDANTGELFFGEGSRLTVL.